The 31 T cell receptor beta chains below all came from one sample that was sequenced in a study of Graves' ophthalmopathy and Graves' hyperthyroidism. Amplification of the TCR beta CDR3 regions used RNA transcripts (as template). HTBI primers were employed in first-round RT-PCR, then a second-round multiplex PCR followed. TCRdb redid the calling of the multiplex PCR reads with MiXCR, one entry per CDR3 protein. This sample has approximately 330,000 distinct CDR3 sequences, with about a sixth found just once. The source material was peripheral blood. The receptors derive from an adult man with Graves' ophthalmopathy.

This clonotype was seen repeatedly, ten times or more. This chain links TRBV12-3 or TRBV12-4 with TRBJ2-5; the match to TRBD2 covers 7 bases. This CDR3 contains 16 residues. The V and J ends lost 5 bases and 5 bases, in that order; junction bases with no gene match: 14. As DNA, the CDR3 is TGTGCCAGCAGTCGTGTCTTGGGGGGGAGTGGGGAGACCCAGTACTTC. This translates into CASSRVLGGSGETQYF.

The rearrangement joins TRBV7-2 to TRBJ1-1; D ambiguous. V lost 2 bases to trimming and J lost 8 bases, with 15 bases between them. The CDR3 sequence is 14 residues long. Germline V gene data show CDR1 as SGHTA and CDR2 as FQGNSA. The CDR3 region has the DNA TGTGCCAGCAGCTTAAGTTTAACAGACCACGAAGCTTTCTTT. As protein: CASSLSLTDHEAFF.

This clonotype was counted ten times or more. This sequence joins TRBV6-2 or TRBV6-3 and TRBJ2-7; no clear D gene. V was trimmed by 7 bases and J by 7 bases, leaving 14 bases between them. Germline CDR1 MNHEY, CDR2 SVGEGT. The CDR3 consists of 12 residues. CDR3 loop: CASTSVTREQYF. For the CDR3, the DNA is TGTGCCAGCACGTCGGTGACGAGGGAGCAGTACTTC.

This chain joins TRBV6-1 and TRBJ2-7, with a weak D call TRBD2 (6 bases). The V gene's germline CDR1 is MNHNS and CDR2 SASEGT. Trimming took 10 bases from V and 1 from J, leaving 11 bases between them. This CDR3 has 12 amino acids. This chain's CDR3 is CATEDYSYEQYF. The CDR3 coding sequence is TGTGCCACCGAGGACTATTCCTACGAGCAGTACTTC.

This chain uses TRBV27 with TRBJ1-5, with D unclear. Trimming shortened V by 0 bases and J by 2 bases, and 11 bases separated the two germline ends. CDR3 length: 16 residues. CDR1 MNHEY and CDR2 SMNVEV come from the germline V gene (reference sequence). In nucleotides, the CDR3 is TGTGCCAGCAGTTTATCGGGGAAGGTAGGCAATCAGCCCCAGCATTTT. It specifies CASSLSGKVGNQPQHF.

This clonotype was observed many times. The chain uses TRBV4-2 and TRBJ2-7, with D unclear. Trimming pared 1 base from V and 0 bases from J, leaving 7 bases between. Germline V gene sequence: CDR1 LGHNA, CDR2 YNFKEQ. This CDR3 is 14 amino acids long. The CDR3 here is CASSQVQSSYEQYF. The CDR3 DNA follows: TGTGCCAGCAGCCAAGTCCAGTCCTCCTACGAGCAGTACTTC.

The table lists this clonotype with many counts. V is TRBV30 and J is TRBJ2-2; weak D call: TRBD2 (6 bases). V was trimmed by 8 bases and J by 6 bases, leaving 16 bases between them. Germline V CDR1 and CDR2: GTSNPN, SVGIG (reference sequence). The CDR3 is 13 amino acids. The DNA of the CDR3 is TGTGCCGAGGGACCTCGGGGGTCCGGGGAGCTGTTTTTT. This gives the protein CAEGPRGSGELFF. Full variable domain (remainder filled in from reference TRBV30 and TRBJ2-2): SQTIHQWPATLVQPVGSPLSLECTVEGTSNPNLYWYRQAAGRGLQLLFYSVGIGQISSEVPQNLSASRPQDRQFILSSKKLLLSDSGFYLCAEGPRGSGELFFGEGSRLTVL.

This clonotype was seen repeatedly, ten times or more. CDR3 coding DNA: TGTGCCAGCAGCCCCGGACGGGGGAACGCTATAGGCAATCAGCCCCAGCATTTT. Encoded protein: CASSPGRGNAIGNQPQHF. This rearrangement joins TRBV2 to TRBJ1-5; perhaps TRBD1 as D (5 bases). The germline CDR1 and CDR2 sequences are SNHLY and FYNNEI. V was clipped by 6 bases and J by 2 bases, with 23 bases between them. This CDR3 spans 18 amino acids.

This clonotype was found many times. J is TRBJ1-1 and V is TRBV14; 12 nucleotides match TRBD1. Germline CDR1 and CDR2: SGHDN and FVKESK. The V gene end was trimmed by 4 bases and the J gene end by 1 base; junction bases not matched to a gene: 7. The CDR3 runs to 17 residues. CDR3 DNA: TGTGCCAGCAGCCCCGGGACAGGGGGCGTGGGGAACACTGAAGCTTTCTTT. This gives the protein CASSPGTGGVGNTEAFF.

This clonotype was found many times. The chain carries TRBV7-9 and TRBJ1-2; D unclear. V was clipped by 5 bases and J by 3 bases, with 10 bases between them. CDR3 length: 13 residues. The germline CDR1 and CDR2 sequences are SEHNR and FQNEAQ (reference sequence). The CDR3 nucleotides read TGTGCCAGCAGCCTCCTTGGGGACTATGGCTACACCTTC. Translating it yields CASSLLGDYGYTF. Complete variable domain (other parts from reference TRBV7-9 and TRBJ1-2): DTGVSQNPRHKITKRGQNVTFRCDPISEHNRLYWYRQTLGQGPEFLTYFQNEAQLEKSRLLSDRFSAERPKGSFSTLEIQRTEQGDSAMYLCASSLLGDYGYTFGSGTRLTVV.

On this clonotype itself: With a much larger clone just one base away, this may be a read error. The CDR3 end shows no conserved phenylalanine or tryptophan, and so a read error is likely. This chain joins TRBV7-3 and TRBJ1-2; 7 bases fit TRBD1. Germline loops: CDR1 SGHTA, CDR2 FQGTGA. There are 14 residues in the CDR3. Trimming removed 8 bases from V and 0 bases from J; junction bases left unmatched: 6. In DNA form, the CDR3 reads TGTGCCAGCTCACCGGGACAGTCTAACTATGGCTACACCCTC. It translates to CASSPGQSNYGYTL.

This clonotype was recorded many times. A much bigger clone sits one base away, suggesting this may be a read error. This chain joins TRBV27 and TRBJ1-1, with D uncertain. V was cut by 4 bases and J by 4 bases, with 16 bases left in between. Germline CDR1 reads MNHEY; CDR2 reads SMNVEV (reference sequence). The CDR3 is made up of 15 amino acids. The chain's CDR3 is CASSSKPHGGTEAFF. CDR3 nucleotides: TGTGCCAGCAGTTCCAAACCCCATGGCGGCACTGAAGCTTTCTTT.

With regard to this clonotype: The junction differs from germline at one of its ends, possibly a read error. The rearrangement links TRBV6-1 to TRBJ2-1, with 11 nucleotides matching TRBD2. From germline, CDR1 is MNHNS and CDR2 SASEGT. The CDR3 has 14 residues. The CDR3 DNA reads TGTGCCAGCAGTGGGACTAGCGGGTTGAAAGAGCAGTCCTTC. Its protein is CASSGTSGLKEQSF.

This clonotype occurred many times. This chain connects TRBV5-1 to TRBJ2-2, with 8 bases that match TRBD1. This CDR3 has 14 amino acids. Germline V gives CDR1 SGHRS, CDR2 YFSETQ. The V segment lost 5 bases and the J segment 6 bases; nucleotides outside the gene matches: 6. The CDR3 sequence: CASRTTGDSGELFF. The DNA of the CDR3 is TGCGCCAGCAGGACGACAGGGGATTCCGGGGAGCTGTTTTTT.

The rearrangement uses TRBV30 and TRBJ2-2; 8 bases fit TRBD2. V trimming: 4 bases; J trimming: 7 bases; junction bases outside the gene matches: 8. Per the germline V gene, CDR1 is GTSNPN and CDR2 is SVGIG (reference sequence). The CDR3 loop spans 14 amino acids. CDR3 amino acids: CAWNRGLELGELFF. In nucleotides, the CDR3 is TGTGCCTGGAACCGGGGACTAGAACTCGGGGAGCTGTTTTTT.

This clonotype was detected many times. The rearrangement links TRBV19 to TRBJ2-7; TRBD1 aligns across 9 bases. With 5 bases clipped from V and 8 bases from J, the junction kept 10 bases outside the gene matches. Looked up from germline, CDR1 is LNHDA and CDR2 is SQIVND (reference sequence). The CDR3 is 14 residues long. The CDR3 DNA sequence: TGTGCCAGTAGTTTCCGGGACAGGGCATTCAAGCAGTACTTC. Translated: CASSFRDRAFKQYF.

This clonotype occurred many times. CDR3: CASSYLVRPSATEAFF. CDR3 DNA: TGTGCCAGCAGTTATCTTGTTCGGCCAAGCGCCACTGAAGCTTTCTTT. The V call is TRBV6-5, the J call TRBJ1-1; D remains ambiguous. Germline assignment: CDR1 MNHEY and CDR2 SVGAGI. The CDR3 sequence is 16 residues long. V shed 3 bases and J shed 4 bases, with 18 bases lying between them.

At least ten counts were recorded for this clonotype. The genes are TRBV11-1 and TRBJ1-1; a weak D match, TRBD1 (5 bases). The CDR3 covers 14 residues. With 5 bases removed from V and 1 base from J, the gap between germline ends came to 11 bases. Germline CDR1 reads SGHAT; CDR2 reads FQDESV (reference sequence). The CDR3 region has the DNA TGTGCCAGCAGCCAGGGACGGAGGAACACTGAAGCTTTCTTT. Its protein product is CASSQGRRNTEAFF.

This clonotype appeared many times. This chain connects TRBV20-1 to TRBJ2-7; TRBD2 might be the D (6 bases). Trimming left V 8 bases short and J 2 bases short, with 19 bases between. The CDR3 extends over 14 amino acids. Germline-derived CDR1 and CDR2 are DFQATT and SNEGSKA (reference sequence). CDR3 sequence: CSQRKRAGTYEQYF. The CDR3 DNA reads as TGCAGTCAAAGAAAGCGCGCGGGGACCTACGAGCAGTACTTC.

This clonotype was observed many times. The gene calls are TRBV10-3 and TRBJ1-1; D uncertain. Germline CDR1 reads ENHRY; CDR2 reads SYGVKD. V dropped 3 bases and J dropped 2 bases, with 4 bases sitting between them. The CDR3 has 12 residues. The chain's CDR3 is CAISDGNTEAFF. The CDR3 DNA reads TGTGCCATCAGTGACGGAAACACTGAAGCTTTCTTT.

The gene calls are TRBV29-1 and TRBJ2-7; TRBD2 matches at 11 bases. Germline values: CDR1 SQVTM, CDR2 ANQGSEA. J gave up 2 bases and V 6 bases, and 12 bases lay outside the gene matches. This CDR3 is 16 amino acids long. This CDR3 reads CSVDNAISGRAYEQYF. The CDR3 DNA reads TGCAGCGTCGACAACGCAATTAGCGGGAGGGCCTACGAGCAGTACTTC.

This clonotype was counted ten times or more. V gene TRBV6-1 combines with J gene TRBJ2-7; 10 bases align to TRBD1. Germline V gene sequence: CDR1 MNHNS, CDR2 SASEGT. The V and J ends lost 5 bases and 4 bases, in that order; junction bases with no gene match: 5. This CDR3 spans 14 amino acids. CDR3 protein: CASSQTGGWYEQYF. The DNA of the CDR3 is TGTGCCAGCAGTCAGACAGGGGGCTGGTACGAGCAGTACTTC.

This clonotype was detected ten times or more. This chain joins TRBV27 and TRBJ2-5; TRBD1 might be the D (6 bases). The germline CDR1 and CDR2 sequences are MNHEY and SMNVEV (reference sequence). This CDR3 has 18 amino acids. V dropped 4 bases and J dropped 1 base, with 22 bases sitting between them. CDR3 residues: CASSSSSTGYFFQETQYF. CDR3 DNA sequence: TGTGCCAGCAGTTCTTCCTCGACAGGCTACTTCTTCCAAGAGACCCAGTACTTC.

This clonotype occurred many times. This chain's CDR3 is CAISISGQGIGYTF. The CDR3 coding sequence is TGTGCCATCAGCATCTCGGGACAGGGGATTGGCTACACCTTC. This sequence joins TRBV10-3 and TRBJ1-2, with 10 bases aligning to TRBD1. Trimming took 6 bases from V and 7 from J; bases not matched to a gene: 8. This CDR3 comprises 14 residues. Germline V CDR1 and CDR2: ENHRY, SYGVKD.

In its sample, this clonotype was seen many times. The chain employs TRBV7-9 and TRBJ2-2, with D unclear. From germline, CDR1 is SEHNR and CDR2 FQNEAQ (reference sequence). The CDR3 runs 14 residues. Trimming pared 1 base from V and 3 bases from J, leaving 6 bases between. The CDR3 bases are TGTGCCAGCAGCTTAGGGGCGGACACCGGGGAGCTGTTTTTT. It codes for CASSLGADTGELFF.

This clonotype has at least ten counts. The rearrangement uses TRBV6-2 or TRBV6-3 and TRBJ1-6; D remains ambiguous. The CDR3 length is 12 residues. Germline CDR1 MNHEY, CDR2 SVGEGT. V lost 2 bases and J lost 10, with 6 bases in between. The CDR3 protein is CASSYVNSPLHF. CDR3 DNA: TGTGCCAGCAGTTACGTGAACTCACCCCTCCACTTT.

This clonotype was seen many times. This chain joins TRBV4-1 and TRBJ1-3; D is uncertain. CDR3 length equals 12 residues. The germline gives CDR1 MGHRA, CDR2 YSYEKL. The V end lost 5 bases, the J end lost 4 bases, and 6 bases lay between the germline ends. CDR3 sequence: CASSEWGNTIYF. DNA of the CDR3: TGCGCCAGCAGCGAATGGGGAAACACCATATATTTT.

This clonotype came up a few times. The chain's CDR3 is CASSSSLATQYF. The CDR3 nucleotides are TGTGCCAGCAGTTCCTCTCTAGCAACCCAGTACTTC. The chain is built from TRBV28 and TRBJ2-5; perhaps TRBD2 as D (5 bases). From germline, CDR1 is MDHEN and CDR2 SYDVKM. CDR3 length: 12 residues. Trimming took off 4 bases at V and 8 bases at J, with 11 bases between the two ends.

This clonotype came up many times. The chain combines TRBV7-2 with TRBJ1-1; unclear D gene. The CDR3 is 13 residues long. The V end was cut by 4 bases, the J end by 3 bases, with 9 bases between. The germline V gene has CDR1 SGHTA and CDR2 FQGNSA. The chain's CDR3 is CASSSASHTEAFF. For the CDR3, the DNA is TGTGCCAGCAGCTCGGCCTCCCACACTGAAGCTTTCTTT.

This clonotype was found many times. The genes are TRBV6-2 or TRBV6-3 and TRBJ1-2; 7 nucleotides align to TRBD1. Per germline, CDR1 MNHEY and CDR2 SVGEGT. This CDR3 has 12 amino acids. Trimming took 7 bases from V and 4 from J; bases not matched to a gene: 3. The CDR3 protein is CASMTGFYGYTF. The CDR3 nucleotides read TGTGCCAGCATGACAGGGTTCTATGGCTACACCTTC.

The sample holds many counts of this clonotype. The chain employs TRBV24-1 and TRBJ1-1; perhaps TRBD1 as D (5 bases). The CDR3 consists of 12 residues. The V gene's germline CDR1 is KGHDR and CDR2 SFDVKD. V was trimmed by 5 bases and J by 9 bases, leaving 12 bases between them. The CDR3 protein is CATSAPLGQAFF. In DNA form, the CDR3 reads TGTGCCACCAGTGCCCCGTTGGGGCAAGCTTTCTTT.